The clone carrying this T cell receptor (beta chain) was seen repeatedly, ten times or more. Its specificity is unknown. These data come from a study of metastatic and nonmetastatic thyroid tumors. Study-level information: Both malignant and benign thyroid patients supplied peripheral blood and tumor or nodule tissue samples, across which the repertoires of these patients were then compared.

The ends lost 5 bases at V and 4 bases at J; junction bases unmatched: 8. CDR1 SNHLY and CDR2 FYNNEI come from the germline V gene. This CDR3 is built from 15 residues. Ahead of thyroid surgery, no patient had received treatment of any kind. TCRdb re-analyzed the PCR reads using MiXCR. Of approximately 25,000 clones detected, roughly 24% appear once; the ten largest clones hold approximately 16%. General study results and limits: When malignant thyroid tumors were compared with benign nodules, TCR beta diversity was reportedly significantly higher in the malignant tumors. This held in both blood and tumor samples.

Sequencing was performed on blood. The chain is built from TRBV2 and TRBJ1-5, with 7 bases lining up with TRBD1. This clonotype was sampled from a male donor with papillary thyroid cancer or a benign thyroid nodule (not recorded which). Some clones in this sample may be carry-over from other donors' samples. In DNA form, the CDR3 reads TGTGCCAGCAGTTTTCAACAGGGGCCGAATCAGCCCCAGCATTTT. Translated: CASSFQQGPNQPQHF.